The subject of this entry is one T cell receptor (beta chain). As yet, its antigen is unknown. Repertoires were generated with immunoSEQ multiplex PCR, while TCRdb's copy carries only in-frame clones and drops some. This table holds about 110,000 clones, about nine tenths found once. The ends were cut back, 3 bases at V and 4 bases at J, with 6 bases in the middle. There are 12 residues in the CDR3. Germline-derived CDR1 and CDR2 are MNHEY and SMNVEV (reference sequence). This sample is part of a study of siplizumab effects on memory and regulatory T cells. Study-wide points: Solely a minor proportion of alloreactive clones could be assigned to unstimulated subsets.

The TCR originated in a human donor in good health. Input material: CD4+ T cells sorted from blood. The gene calls are TRBV27 and TRBJ2-5; D not certain. In nucleotides, the CDR3 is TGTGCCAGCAGTTTCCCGGGAGAGACCCAGTACTTC. Translation gives CASSFPGETQYF.